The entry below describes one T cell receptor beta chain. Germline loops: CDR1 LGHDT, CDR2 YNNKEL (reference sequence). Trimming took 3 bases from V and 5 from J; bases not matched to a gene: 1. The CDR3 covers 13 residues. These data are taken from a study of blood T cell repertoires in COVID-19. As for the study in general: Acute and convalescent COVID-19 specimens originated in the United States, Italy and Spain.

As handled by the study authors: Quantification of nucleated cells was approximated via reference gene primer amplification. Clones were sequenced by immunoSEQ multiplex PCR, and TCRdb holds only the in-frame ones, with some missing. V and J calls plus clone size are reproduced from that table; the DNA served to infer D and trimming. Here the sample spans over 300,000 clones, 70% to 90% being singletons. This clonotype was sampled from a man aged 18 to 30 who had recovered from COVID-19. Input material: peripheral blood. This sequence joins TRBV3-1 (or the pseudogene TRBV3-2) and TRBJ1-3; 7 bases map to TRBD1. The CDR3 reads CASSQGQRNTIYF. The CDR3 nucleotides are TGTGCCAGCAGCCAGGGACAGCGAAACACCATATATTTT.